Included here is one T cell receptor (beta chain) sequence, with context. The antigen remains unidentified. The donors were in the roughly 130-subject validation cohort; that cohort was separate from the roughly 730-subject first cohort. TCRdb keeps only in-frame clones here, not all; method: immunoSEQ multiplex PCR. The table lists approximately 270,000 clones, 87% of them singletons. This entry is derived from a study of cytomegalovirus exposure and HLA in healthy donors. Study-wide points: In vitro, three CMV-associated chains proved specific for CMV antigens.

V shed 4 bases and J shed 0 bases, with 14 bases lying between them. Germline V gene lookup returns CDR1 SGDLS and CDR2 YYNGEE. The length of the CDR3 is 16 residues. The chain recombines TRBV9 with TRBJ2-4; D remains ambiguous. This receptor was taken from a man younger than 35 in good health and CMV-seropositive. Sample: PBMCs. In DNA, the CDR3 is TGTGCCAGCAGCCCTGCCAGTATACTAGCCAAAAACATTCAGTACTTC. It encodes CASSPASILAKNIQYF.